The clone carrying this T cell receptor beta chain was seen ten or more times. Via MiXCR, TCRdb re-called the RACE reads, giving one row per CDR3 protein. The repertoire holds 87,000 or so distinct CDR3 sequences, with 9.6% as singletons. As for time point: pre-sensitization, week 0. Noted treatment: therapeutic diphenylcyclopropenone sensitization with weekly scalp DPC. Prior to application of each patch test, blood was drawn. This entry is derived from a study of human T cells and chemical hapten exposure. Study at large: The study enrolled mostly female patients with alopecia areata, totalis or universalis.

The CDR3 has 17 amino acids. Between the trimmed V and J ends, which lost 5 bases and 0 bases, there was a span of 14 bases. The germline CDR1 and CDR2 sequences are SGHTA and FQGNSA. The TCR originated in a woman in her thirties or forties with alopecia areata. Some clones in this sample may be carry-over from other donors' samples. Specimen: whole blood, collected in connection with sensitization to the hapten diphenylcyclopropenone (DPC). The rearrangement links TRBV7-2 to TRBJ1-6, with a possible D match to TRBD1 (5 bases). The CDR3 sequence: CASSPRGGRSYNSPLHF. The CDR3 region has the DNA TGTGCCAGCAGCCCTAGGGGCGGGCGCTCCTATAATTCACCCCTCCACTTT.